This T cell receptor (beta chain) originates from a study of T cell responses to AZD1222 COVID-19 vaccine. Study background: Researchers grouped second doses given at about 4 or about 12 weeks into one pool.

Regarding the study as a whole: Only a handful of AZD1222 recipients tested seropositive at baseline. Distributed over spike, vaccine-associated CD4 TCRs predominated at 160-218 and 743-854.

Clones were read by immunoSEQ multiplex PCR, and TCRdb kept only the in-frame ones, dropping some. The sample records approximately 140,000 clones, 89% being singletons. About this clone: Its antigen is undetermined.

The CDR3 extends over 12 amino acids. CDR1 is GTSNPN and CDR2 is SVGIG in the germline V gene (reference sequence). The germline V and J ends were trimmed by 5 bases and 12 bases, with 19 bases remaining between them. This sample comprised peripheral blood, obtained on day 0 of AZD1222 vaccination. The clonotype was recovered from an adult in good health. The chain employs TRBV30 and TRBJ1-1; D is perhaps TRBD1 (5 bases). CDR3 protein: CAWGEGYRGTFF. The CDR3 region has the DNA TGTGCCTGGGGAGAGGGGTATCGCGGAACTTTCTTT.